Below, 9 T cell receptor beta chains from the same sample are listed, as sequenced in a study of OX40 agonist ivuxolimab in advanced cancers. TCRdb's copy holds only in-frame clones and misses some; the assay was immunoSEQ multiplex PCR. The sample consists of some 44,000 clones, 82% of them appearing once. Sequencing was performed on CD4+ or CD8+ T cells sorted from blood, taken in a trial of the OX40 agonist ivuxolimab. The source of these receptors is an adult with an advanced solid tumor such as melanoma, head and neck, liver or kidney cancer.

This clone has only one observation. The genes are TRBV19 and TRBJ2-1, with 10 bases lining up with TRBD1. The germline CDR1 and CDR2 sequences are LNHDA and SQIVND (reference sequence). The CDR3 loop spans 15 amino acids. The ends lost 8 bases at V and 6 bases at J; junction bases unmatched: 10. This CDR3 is CASLGVRTGGNEQFF. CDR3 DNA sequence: TGTGCCAGTTTAGGGGTAAGGACAGGGGGCAATGAGCAGTTCTTC. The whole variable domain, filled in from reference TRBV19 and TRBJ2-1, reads DGGITQSPKYLFRKEGQNVTLSCEQNLNHDAMYWYRQDPGQGLRLIYYSQIVNDFQKGDIAEGYSVSREKKESFPLTVTSAQKNPTAFYLCASLGVRTGGNEQFFGPGTRLTVL.

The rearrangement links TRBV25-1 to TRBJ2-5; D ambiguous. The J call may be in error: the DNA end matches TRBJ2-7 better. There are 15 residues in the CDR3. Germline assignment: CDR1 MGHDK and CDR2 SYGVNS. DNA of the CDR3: TGTGCCAGCAGTGAATATAACAGTCCCTCCTACGAGCAGTACTTC. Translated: CASSEYNSPSYEQYF.

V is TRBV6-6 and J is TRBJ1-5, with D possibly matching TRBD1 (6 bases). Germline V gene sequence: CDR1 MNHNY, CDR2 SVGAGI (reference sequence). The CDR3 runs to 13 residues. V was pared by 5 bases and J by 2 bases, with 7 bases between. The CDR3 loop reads CASSPGGNQPQHF. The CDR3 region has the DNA TGTGCCAGCAGTCCAGGGGGCAATCAGCCCCAGCATTTT.

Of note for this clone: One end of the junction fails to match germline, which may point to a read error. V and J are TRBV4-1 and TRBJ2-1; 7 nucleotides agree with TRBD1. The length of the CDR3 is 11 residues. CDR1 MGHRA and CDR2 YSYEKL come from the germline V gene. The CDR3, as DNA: TGCACCAGCAGCCAGGGGGATGAGCAGTTCTTC. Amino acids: CTSSQGDEQFF.

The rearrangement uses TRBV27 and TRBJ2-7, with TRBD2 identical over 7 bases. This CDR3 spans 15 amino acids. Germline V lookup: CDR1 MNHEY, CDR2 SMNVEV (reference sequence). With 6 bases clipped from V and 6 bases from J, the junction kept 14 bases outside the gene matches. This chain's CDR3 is CASRPLGTTYREQYF. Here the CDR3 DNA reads TGTGCCAGCAGACCACTAGGGACTACATACCGCGAGCAGTACTTC.

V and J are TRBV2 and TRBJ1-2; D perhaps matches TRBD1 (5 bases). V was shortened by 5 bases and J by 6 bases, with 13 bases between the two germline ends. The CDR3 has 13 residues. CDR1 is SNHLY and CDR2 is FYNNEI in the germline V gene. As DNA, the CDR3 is TGTGCCAGCAGTCCCCTTGGGGGGAATGGCTACACCTTC. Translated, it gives CASSPLGGNGYTF.

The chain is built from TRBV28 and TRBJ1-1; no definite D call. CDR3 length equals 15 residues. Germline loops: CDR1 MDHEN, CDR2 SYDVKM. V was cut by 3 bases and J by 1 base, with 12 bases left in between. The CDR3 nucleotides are TGTGCCAGCAGTTTGATTTTCGGAACGAACACTGAAGCTTTCTTT. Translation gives CASSLIFGTNTEAFF.

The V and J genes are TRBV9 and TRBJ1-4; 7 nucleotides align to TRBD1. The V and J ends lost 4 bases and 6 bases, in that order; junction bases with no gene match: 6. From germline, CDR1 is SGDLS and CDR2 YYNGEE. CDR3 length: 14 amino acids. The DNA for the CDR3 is TGTGCCAGCAGCTCAAGACAGGGACATGAAAAACTGTTTTTT. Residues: CASSSRQGHEKLFF.

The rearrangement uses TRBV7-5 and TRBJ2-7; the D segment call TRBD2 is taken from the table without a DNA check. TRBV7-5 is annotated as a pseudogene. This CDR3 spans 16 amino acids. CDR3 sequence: CVRSLPGLAGPYEQYF. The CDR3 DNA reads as TGTGTCAGAAGCTTGCCGGGACTAGCGGGACCTTACGAGCAGTACTTC.